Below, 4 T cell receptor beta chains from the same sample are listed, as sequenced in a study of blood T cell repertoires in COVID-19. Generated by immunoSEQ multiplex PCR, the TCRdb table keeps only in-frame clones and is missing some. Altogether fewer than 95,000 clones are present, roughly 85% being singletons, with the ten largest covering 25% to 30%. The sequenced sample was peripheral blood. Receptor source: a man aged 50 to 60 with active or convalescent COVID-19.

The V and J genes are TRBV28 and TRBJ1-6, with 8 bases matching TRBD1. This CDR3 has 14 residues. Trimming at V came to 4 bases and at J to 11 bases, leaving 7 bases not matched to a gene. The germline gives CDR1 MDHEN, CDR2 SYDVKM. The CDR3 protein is CASSSGQGGTPLHF. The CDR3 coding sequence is TGTGCCAGCAGTTCCGGACAGGGAGGCACACCCCTCCACTTT. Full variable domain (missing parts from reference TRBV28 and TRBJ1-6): DVKVTQSSRYLVKRTGEKVFLECVQDMDHENMFWYRQDPGLGLRLIYFSYDVKMKEKGDIPEGYSVSREKKERFSLILESASTNQTSMYLCASSSGQGGTPLHFGNGTRLTVT.

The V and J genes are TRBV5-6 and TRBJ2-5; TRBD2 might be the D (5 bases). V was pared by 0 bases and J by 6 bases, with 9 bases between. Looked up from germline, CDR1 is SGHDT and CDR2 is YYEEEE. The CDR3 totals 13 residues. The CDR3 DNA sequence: TGTGCCAGCAGCTTGGAACGAGGGAAGACCCAGTACTTC. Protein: CASSLERGKTQYF.

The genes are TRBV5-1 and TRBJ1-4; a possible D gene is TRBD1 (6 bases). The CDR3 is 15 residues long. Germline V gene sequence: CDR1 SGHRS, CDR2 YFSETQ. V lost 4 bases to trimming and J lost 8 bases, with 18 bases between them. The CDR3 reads CASSTTGIEGEKLFF. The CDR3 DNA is TGCGCCAGCAGCACAACAGGGATCGAAGGGGAAAAACTGTTTTTT.

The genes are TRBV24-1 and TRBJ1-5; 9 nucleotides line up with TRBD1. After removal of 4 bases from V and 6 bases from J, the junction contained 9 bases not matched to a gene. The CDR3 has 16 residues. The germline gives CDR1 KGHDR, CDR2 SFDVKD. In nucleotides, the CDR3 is TGTGCCACCAGTGACTCCGGGACAGGGAGTGGTCAGCCCCAGCATTTT. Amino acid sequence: CATSDSGTGSGQPQHF.